Listed here are 3 T cell receptor beta chains from one sample, sequenced in a study of chemoradiotherapy in HPV16-positive cancers (dated by TCRdb to between 2020 and 2023). Library preparation employed the immunoSEQ multiplex PCR assay. TCRdb carries this immuneACCESS record with in-frame sequences only. Its versions omit some clonotypes, under half of them owing to an unresolved V gene in the studies checked, with the rest unexplained. Here the sample has about 7,900 clones; 85% to 90% occur a single time. The ten biggest clones cover about 4% of the sample. The source material was blood, sampled from a patient who underwent chemoradiotherapy. Every receptor here comes from a human donor with HPV-associated anogenital cancer.

The chain is built from TRBV5-4 and TRBJ2-7; D is possibly TRBD1 or TRBD2 (6 bases each). V was trimmed by 3 bases and J by 4 bases, leaving 17 bases between them. Germline V CDR1 and CDR2: SGHNT, YYREEE (reference sequence). This CDR3 is built from 15 residues. In nucleotides, the CDR3 is TGTGCCAGCAGCTCGCCGGGGGCAGGGAAGTACGAGCAGTACTTC. As protein: CASSSPGAGKYEQYF. The full variable domain, with the rest looked up from reference TRBV5-4 and TRBJ2-7, is ETGVTQSPTHLIKTRGQQVTLRCSSQSGHNTVSWYQQALGQGPQFIFQYYREEENGRGNFPPRFSGLQFPNYSSELNVNALELDDSALYLCASSSPGAGKYEQYFGPGTRLTVT.

The chain has TRBV30 and TRBJ1-2, with D tentatively TRBD1 (5 bases). Germline-derived CDR1 and CDR2 are GTSNPN and SVGIG (reference sequence). Trimming shortened V by 0 bases and J by 6 bases, and 17 bases separated the two germline ends. The CDR3 runs to 15 residues. The CDR3 loop reads CAWSVLRGRGHGYTF. Written as DNA, the CDR3 is TGTGCCTGGAGTGTACTTCGAGGAAGGGGTCATGGCTACACCTTC.

The CDR3 is CASSLETGAYGYTF. CDR3 bases: TGCGCCAGCAGCTTGGAAACAGGAGCCTATGGCTACACCTTC. The chain is built from TRBV5-1 and TRBJ1-2, with D possibly matching TRBD1 (5 bases). The CDR3 spans 14 residues. Looked up from germline, CDR1 is SGHRS and CDR2 is YFSETQ. V was clipped by 0 bases and J by 4 bases, with 10 bases between them.